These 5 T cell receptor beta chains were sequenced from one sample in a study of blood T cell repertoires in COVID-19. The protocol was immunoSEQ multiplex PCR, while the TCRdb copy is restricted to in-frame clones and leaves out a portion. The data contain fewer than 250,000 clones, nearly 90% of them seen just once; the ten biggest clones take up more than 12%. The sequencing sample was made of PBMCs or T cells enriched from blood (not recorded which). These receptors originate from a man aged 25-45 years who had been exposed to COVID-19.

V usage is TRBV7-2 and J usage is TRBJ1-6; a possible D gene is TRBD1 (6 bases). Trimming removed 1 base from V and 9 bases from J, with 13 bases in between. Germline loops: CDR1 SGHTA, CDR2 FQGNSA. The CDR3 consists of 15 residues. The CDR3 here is CASSLEQGRVSPLHF. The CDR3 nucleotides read TGTGCCAGCAGCTTAGAACAGGGCCGGGTTTCACCCCTCCACTTT.

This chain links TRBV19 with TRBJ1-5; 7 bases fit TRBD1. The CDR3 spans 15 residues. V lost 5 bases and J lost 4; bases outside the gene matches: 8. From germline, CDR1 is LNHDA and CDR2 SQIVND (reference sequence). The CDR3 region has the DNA TGTGCCAGTAGTTCCGGGGGACAGCTAAATCAGCCCCAGCATTTT. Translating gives CASSSGGQLNQPQHF. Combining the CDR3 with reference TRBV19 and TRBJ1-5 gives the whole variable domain DGGITQSPKYLFRKEGQNVTLSCEQNLNHDAMYWYRQDPGQGLRLIYYSQIVNDFQKGDIAEGYSVSREKKESFPLTVTSAQKNPTAFYLCASSSGGQLNQPQHFGDGTRLSIL.

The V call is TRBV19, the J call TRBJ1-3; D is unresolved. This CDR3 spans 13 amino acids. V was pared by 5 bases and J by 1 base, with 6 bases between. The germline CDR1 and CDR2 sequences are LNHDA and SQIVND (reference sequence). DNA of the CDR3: TGTGCCAGTAGTCTTTATTCTGGAAACACCATATATTTT. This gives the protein CASSLYSGNTIYF.

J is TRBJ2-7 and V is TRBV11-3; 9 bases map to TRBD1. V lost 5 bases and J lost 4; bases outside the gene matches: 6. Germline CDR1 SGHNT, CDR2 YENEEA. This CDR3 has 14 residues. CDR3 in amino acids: CASSPGTGPYEQYF. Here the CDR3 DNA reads TGTGCCAGCAGCCCCGGGACAGGGCCTTACGAGCAGTACTTC. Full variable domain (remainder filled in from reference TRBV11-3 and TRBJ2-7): EAGVVQSPRYKIIEKKQPVAFWCNPISGHNTLYWYLQNLGQGPELLIRYENEEAVDDSQLPKDRFSAERLKGVDSTLKIQPAELGDSAVYLCASSPGTGPYEQYFGPGTRLTVT.

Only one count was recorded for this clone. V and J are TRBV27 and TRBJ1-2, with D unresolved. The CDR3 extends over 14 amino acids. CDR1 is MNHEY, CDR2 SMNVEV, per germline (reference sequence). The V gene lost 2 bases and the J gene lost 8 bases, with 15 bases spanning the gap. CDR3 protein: CASSLRGPSQGYTF. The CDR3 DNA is TGTGCCAGCAGTTTAAGAGGCCCCAGCCAGGGCTACACCTTC.